These T cell receptor beta chains were read from a single sample in a study of shared clonotypes between healthy human individuals. Sequenced by immunoSEQ multiplex PCR; TCRdb stores in-frame clones only, minus some. The sample consists of under 2,000,000 clones, roughly 95% of them appearing once. The sample comprised naive CD8+ T cells sorted from blood. The receptors stem from a young man in good health. CDR3s include the opening cysteine and the closing phenylalanine or tryptophan. D genes are given only for firm matches. Size is stated for part of the rows, as once, few or many counts, or as a class when the clone is expanded.

TRBV4-3	TRBJ2-1	NA	NA	TGCGCCAGCAGCCAAGATGAGGTAGGCAATGAGCAGTTCTTC	CASSQDEVGNEQFF
TRBV5-6	TRBJ1-2	NA	NA	TGTGCCAGCAGTCTCGGGAACTACTATGGCTACACCTTC	CASSLGNYYGYTF
TRBV19	TRBJ1-4	NA	NA	TGTGCCACTATAAACTGGTCAAACGAAAAACTGTTTTTT	CATINWSNEKLFF
TRBV5-5	TRBJ2-7	NA	TRBD1	TGTGCCAGCAGCTCGACCGGGATTTGGGACAGGGGGTCCCTCTCCTACGAGCAGTACTTC	CASSSTGIWDRGSLSYEQYF
TRBV9	TRBJ1-3	once	NA	TGTGCCAGCACTGAAACGCCGGTCTCTGGAAACACCATATATTTT	CASTETPVSGNTIYF
TRBV15	TRBJ1-2	NA	TRBD1	TGTGCCACCAGCCCGCGGGACAGCTACTATGGCTACACCTTC	CATSPRDSYYGYTF
TRBV28	TRBJ2-3	NA	TRBD2	TGTGCCAGCAGTCCAGGGAGCGGGGGGGCCCAGAGTTCAGATACGCAGTATTTT	CASSPGSGGAQSSDTQYF
TRBV2	TRBJ1-4	once	NA	TGTGCCAGCAGTGAAGCGCAGGAACAAGGAAAACTGTTTTTT	CASSEAQEQGKLFF
TRBV4-1	TRBJ2-2	NA	NA	TGCGCCAGCAGCCAAGAAAGTAGGCCCGGGGAGCTGTTTTTT	CASSQESRPGELFF
TRBV6-5	TRBJ2-5	NA	TRBD1	TGTGCCAGCACGGCCAGGGGGCCAGAGACCCAGTACTTC	CASTARGPETQYF
TRBV14	TRBJ1-2	NA	NA	TGTGCCAGCAGTCCGGACAGCTCCTATGGCTACACCTTC	CASSPDSSYGYTF
TRBV19	TRBJ2-6	NA	NA	TGTGCCAGTAGTACAGGGTCTGGGGCCAACGTCCTGACTTTC	CASSTGSGANVLTF
TRBV27	TRBJ2-7	NA	NA	TGTGCCAGCTCGGCAGTAAATGCGGAATCCTACGAGCAGTACTTC	CASSAVNAESYEQYF
TRBV4-1	TRBJ1-1	NA	NA	TGCGCCAGCAGCCAAGATCGGGGGGTTGGCACTGAAGCTTTCTTT	CASSQDRGVGTEAFF
TRBV27	TRBJ2-2	NA	TRBD1	TGTGCCAGCAATACCGACAGGGGGCACACCGGGGAGCTGTTTTTT	CASNTDRGHTGELFF
TRBV15	TRBJ2-7	NA	NA	TGTGCCACCAGCAGAGATACCGGACAAGGAGCCTACGAGCAGTACTTC	CATSRDTGQGAYEQYF
TRBV20-1	TRBJ1-3	NA	NA	TGCAGTGCCGAGACCGAAAACACCATATATTTT	CSAETENTIYF
TRBV30	TRBJ1-6	NA	NA	TGTGCCTGGAGTACAGGGACGGGAAATTCACCCCTCCACTTT	CAWSTGTGNSPLHF
TRBV5-4	TRBJ2-7	NA	NA	TGTGCCAGCAGAGAGTCCAGGGCCCACGAGCAGTACTTC	CASRESRAHEQYF
TRBV9	TRBJ2-7	NA	TRBD2	TGTGCCAGCAGCGTAGGCGGACTAGCGTACGAGCAGTACTTC	CASSVGGLAYEQYF
TRBV30	TRBJ2-7	NA	TRBD2	TGTGCCTGGACCCACGGGGGGAGCTCCTACGAGCAGTACTTC	CAWTHGGSSYEQYF
TRBV10-2	TRBJ2-2	NA	TRBD2	TGCGCCAGCAGTGAATTAGCGGGAGGGTGGAGCGGGGAGCTGTTTTTT	CASSELAGGWSGELFF